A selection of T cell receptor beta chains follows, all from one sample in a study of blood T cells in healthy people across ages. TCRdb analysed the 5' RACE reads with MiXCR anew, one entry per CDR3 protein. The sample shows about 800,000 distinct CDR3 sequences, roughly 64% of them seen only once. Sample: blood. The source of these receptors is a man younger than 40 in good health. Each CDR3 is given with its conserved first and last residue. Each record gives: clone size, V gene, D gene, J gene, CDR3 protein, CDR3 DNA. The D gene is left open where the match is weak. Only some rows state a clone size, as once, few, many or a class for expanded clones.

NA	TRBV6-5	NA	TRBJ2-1	CASSPTTRGEQFF	TGTGCCAGCAGTCCCACAACTAGGGGTGAGCAGTTCTTC
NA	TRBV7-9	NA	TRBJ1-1	CASSLGRGLNTEAFF	TGTGCCAGCAGCTTGGGTCGAGGCCTGAACACTGAAGCTTTCTTT
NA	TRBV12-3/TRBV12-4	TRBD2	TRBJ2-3	CASTLGLARVTDTQYF	TGTGCCAGCACCCTCGGACTAGCTAGGGTCACAGATACGCAGTATTTT
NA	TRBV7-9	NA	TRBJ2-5	CASSLGGPGEETQYF	TGTGCCAGCAGCTTAGGGGGTCCGGGAGAAGAGACCCAGTACTTC
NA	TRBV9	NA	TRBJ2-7	CASSVAPRDNLYEQYF	TGTGCCAGCAGCGTAGCTCCAAGGGACAACCTCTACGAGCAGTACTTC
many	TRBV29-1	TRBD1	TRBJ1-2	CSAWTGLYGYTF	TGCAGCGCCTGGACAGGGTTGTATGGCTACACCTTC
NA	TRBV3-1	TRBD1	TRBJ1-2	CASSLQGAAGYTF	TGTGCCAGCAGCCTACAGGGGGCAGCTGGCTACACCTTC
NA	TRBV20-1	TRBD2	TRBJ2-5	CSARDPTSVQETQYF	TGCAGTGCTAGAGATCCAACTAGCGTCCAAGAGACCCAGTACTTC
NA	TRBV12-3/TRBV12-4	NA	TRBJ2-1	CASSFLPDFGHNEQFF	TGTGCCAGCAGTTTTCTCCCCGACTTTGGACACAATGAGCAGTTCTTC
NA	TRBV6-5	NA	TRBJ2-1	CASSQDLPGDEQFF	TGTGCCAGCAGCCAGGACTTGCCTGGCGATGAGCAGTTCTTC
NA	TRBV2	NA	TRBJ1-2	CASIWTTNYGYTF	TGTGCCAGCATTTGGACAACTAACTATGGCTACACCTTC
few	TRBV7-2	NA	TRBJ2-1	CASSLKRNYNEQFF	TGTGCCAGCAGCTTGAAGCGGAACTACAATGAGCAGTTCTTC
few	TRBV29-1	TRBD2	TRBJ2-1	CSAWTATSVAQFF	TGCAGCGCATGGACGGCGACTAGCGTAGCGCAGTTCTTC
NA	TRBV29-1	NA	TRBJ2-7	CSVEESTDYEQYF	TGCAGCGTTGAAGAGTCGACAGACTACGAGCAGTACTTC
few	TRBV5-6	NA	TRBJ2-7	CASTSSGLRYEQYF	TGTGCCAGCACCTCTTCTGGCTTGAGGTACGAGCAGTACTTC
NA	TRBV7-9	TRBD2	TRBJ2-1	CASSWDYMFNEQFF	TGTGCCAGCAGCTGGGACTACATGTTCAATGAGCAGTTCTTC
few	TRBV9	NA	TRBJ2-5	CASSVGSYPREQYF	TGTGCCAGCAGCGTAGGTTCTTACCCCCGGGAGCAGTACTTC
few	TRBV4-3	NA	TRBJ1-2	CASSQGRSYTF	TGCGCCAGCAGCCAAGGTCGGAGCTACACCTTC
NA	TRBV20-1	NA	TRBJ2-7	CSARLTGIHEQYF	TGCAGTGCTAGGCTTACAGGGATCCACGAGCAGTACTTC
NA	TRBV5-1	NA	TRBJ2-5	CASSLVGRGEAQYF	TGCGCCAGCAGCTTGGTGGGCAGAGGGGAGGCCCAGTACTTC
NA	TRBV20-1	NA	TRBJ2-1	CSSHLASEQFF	TGCAGTTCCCATCTAGCATCTGAGCAGTTCTTC
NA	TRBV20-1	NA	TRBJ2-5	CSANPRRETQYF	TGCAGTGCTAACCCTAGAAGAGAGACCCAGTACTTC
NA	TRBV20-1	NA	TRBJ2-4	CSASPFRVAKNIQYF	TGCAGTGCTAGTCCTTTCCGGGTAGCCAAAAACATTCAGTACTTC
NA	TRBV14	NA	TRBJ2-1	CASSQVGEGEQFF	TGTGCCAGCAGTCAAGTGGGCGAGGGCGAGCAGTTCTTC
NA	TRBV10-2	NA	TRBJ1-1	CASSESGGGTEAFF	TGCGCCAGCAGTGAGAGTGGCGGGGGCACTGAAGCTTTCTTT
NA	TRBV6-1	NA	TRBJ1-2	CASSTLVGGYTF	TGTGCCAGCAGTACCCTCGTGGGTGGCTACACCTTC
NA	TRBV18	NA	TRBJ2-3	CASSPPAGVAGDTQYF	TGTGCCAGCTCACCACCGGCGGGTGTCGCCGGGGATACGCAGTATTTT
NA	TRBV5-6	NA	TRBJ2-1	CASSRQSEQFF	TGTGCCAGCAGCCGACAATCAGAGCAGTTCTTC
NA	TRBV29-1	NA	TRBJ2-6	CSVVWTGANVLTF	TGCAGCGTTGTGTGGACTGGGGCCAACGTCCTGACTTTC
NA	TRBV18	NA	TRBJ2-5	CASSPPGRRETQYF	TGTGCCAGCTCACCACCGGGCCGAAGGGAGACCCAGTACTTC
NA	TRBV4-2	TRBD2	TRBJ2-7	CASSPQRESVYEQYF	TGTGCCAGCAGCCCCCAGCGGGAGAGCGTCTACGAGCAGTACTTC
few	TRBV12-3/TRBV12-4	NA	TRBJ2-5	CASSPRKARVETQYF	TGTGCCAGCAGTCCGCGGAAGGCCCGCGTGGAGACCCAGTACTTC
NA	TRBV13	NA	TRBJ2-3	CASSLSGGRVDTQYF	TGTGCCAGCAGCTTATCTGGGGGCCGGGTGGATACGCAGTATTTT
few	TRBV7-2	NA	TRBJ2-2	CASSLMPLANTGELFF	TGTGCCAGCAGCTTAATGCCGCTCGCGAACACCGGGGAGCTGTTTTTT
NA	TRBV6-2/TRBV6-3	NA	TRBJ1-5	CASSLGSSPQHF	TGTGCCAGCAGTTTGGGGTCCTCGCCCCAGCATTTT
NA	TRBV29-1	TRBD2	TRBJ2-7	CSAGERGGFEQYF	TGCAGCGCCGGGGAGCGGGGGGGCTTCGAGCAGTACTTC
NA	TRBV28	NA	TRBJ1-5	CASSFFSVSNQPQHF	TGTGCCAGCAGTTTTTTCTCCGTTAGCAATCAGCCCCAGCATTTT
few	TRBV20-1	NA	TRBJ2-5	CSARVPGRRETQYF	TGCAGTGCTAGAGTCCCCGGTCGTCGAGAGACCCAGTACTTC
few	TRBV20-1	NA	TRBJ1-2	CSARDGGAAYGYTF	TGCAGTGCTAGAGACGGTGGCGCTGCCTATGGCTACACCTTC
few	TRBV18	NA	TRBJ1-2	CASSVDTGGGYTF	TGTGCCAGCTCAGTCGATACAGGAGGCGGCTACACCTTC
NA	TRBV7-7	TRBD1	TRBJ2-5	CASSPDREGEGETQYF	TGTGCCAGCAGCCCGGACAGGGAAGGTGAAGGAGAGACCCAGTACTTC
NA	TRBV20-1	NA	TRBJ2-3	CSAEPSRSTDTQYF	TGCAGTGCTGAGCCCAGCCGTAGCACAGATACGCAGTATTTT
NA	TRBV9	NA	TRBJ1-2	CASGTGPLNYGYTF	TGTGCCAGCGGAACAGGGCCCTTGAACTATGGCTACACCTTC
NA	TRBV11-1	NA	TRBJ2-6	CASSLGGIPGANVLTF	TGTGCCAGCAGCTTAGGAGGTATCCCTGGGGCCAACGTCCTGACTTTC
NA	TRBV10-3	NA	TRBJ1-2	CAISESGRYGYTF	TGTGCCATCAGTGAGTCGGGTCGGTATGGCTACACCTTC
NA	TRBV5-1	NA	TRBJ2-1	CASSLEGGLAEQFF	TGCGCCAGCAGCTTAGAGGGGGGGCTGGCTGAGCAGTTCTTC
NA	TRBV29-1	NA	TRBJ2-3	CSVVDGSQRHYQGDTQYF	TGCAGCGTTGTTGACGGAAGTCAGCGGCATTACCAGGGGGATACGCAGTATTTT
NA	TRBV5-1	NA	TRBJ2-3	CASSLLGISTDTQYF	TGCGCCAGCAGCCTCCTGGGGATATCCACAGATACGCAGTATTTT
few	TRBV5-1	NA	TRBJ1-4	CASSLGPGNEKLFF	TGCGCCAGCAGCTTGGGCCCGGGAAATGAAAAACTGTTTTTT
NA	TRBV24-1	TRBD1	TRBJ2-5	CATSDLRTGVNEQYF	TGTGCCACCAGTGACCTGCGGACAGGGGTCAATGAGCAGTACTTC
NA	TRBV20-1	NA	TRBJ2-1	CSARAGIGNEQFF	TGCAGTGCTAGAGCGGGGATTGGGAATGAGCAGTTCTTC
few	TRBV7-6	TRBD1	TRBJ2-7	CASSHGGTGGVYEQYF	TGTGCCAGCAGCCATGGGGGGACAGGGGGAGTCTACGAGCAGTACTTC
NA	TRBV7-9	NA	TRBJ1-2	CASSFLTGALDGYTF	TGTGCCAGCAGCTTTCTGACAGGAGCCCTCGATGGCTACACCTTC
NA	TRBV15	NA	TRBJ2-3	CATRTESYTDTQYF	TGTGCCACCCGGACAGAGTCTTACACAGATACGCAGTATTTT
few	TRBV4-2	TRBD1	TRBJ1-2	CASTPGTDYGYTF	TGTGCCAGCACTCCCGGGACAGACTATGGCTACACCTTC
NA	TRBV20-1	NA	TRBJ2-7	CSGIPGPSYEQYF	TGCAGTGGCATACCGGGACCTTCATACGAGCAGTACTTC
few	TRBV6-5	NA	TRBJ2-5	CASSWVGGLQGSQYF	TGTGCCAGCAGTTGGGTCGGGGGACTGCAAGGATCCCAGTACTTC